This T cell receptor beta chain was retrieved from a study of liver allograft versus peripheral blood T cells. Study-wide context: The authors compared T cell receptor repertoires in transplanted livers with recipients' peripheral blood repertoires. Study findings and constraints: Intra-allograft T cell receptor repertoires in the liver reportedly differed from peripheral blood repertoires.

In regard to this clonotype: No antigen is known for it.

One entry per CDR3 protein, called by TCRdb with MiXCR from the reads. Of over 10,000 distinct CDR3 sequences in the sample, 28% are singletons; the top ten hold 2.2%. From germline, CDR1 is KGHSH and CDR2 LQKENI. The CDR3 length is 15 residues. V was pared by 3 bases and J by 1 base, with 10 bases between. This receptor was obtained from a human patient who had a liver transplant. Some T cells may trace back to the graft donor. The chain carries TRBV18 and TRBJ2-1; perhaps TRBD2 as D (6 bases). CDR3: CASSPASVSYNEQFF. DNA of the CDR3: TGTGCCAGCTCACCGGCTAGCGTTTCCTACAATGAGCAGTTCTTC.